A single sample is the source of the 20 T cell receptor beta chains below, sequenced in a study of CD8+ T cells in alopecia areata. As for treatment: oral pan-JAK inhibitor, 5-10 mg twice daily. The authors extracted RNA and reverse transcribed it into cDNA as the sequencing template. Data came from immunoSEQ multiplex PCR; TCRdb stores just in-frame clones and leaves some out. The repertoire has approximately 140,000 clones, 82% of them found once; the top ten carry around a quarter. The specimen was CD8+ T cells sorted from blood, collected at week 4, from a patient treated with tofacitinib. The source of these receptors is a human donor with alopecia areata.

On this clone: One end of the junction varies from germline; a read error may be responsible. J is TRBJ2-2 and V is TRBV7-9, with D uncertain. The CDR3 consists of 13 residues. Germline-derived CDR1 and CDR2 are SEHNR and FQNEAQ (reference sequence). The CDR3, as DNA: TGCGCCAGCAGCCAAGCCCCTTTCGGGGAGCTGTTTTTT. It is translated as CASSQAPFGELFF. The whole variable domain, filled in from reference TRBV7-9 and TRBJ2-2, reads DTGVSQNPRHKITKRGQNVTFRCDPISEHNRLYWYRQTLGQGPEFLTYFQNEAQLEKSRLLSDRFSAERPKGSFSTLEIQRTEQGDSAMYLCASSQAPFGELFFGEGSRLTVL.

The chain employs TRBV6-5 and TRBJ2-7, with 8 bases that match TRBD1. The germline V gene has CDR1 MNHEY and CDR2 SVGAGI. The CDR3 sequence is 15 residues long. V was clipped by 4 bases and J by 4 bases; unmatched bases: 9. The DNA for the CDR3 is TGTGCCAGCAGTTCTCTTGCAGGGGGCGGTTACGAGCAGTACTTC. As protein: CASSSLAGGGYEQYF.

The chain uses TRBV9 and TRBJ2-3; D may correspond to TRBD1 or TRBD2 (6 bases each). V shed 4 bases and J shed 2 bases, with 14 bases lying between them. In germline, CDR1 is SGDLS, CDR2 YYNGEE. The CDR3 is 15 residues long. In nucleotides, the CDR3 is TGTGCCAGCAGCACCGGTCGGGGGCTCACAGATACGCAGTATTTT. The encoded protein is CASSTGRGLTDTQYF.

This sequence joins TRBV30 and TRBJ1-1; D possibly corresponds to TRBD1 (6 bases). Germline values: CDR1 GTSNPN, CDR2 SVGIG (reference sequence). This CDR3 has 11 amino acids. The chain's CDR3 is CALGAGIEAFF. As DNA, the CDR3 is TGTGCTTTGGGGGCCGGGATTGAAGCTTTCTTT.

In its sample, this clone was seen a few times. The chain has TRBV27 and TRBJ2-3, with D maybe TRBD2 (5 bases). V lost 6 bases and J 0 bases, leaving 16 bases between the germline ends. The V gene's germline CDR1 is MNHEY and CDR2 SMNVEV (reference sequence). CDR3 length equals 16 residues. CDR3 protein: CASRPSGYTSTDTQYF. DNA for the CDR3: TGTGCCAGCAGACCCTCGGGATACACTAGCACAGATACGCAGTATTTT.

The chain combines TRBV7-9 with TRBJ2-5; TRBD2 is a possible D gene (7 bases). The length of the CDR3 is 14 residues. Germline loops: CDR1 SEHNR, CDR2 FQNEAQ (reference sequence). Trimming left V 0 bases short and J 5 bases short, with 10 bases between. The CDR3 loop reads CASSLAGGLETQYF. Written as DNA, the CDR3 is TGTGCCAGCAGCTTAGCCGGGGGGCTGGAGACCCAGTACTTC.

The genes are TRBV2 and TRBJ2-7; D gene uncertain. This CDR3 comprises 12 residues. V lost 8 bases and J lost 5, with 13 bases in between. CDR1 SNHLY and CDR2 FYNNEI come from the germline V gene. DNA of the CDR3: TGTGCCAGCCCCCTCTTCGTCGACGAGCAGTACTTC. It specifies CASPLFVDEQYF. Full variable domain (missing parts from reference TRBV2 and TRBJ2-7): EPEVTQTPSHQVTQMGQEVILRCVPISNHLYFYWYRQILGQKVEFLVSFYNNEISEKSEIFDDQFSVERPDGSNFTLKIRSTKLEDSAMYFCASPLFVDEQYFGPGTRLTVT.

V is TRBV7-9 and J is TRBJ2-3; D is perhaps TRBD2 (5 bases). V shed 6 bases and J shed 2 bases, with 18 bases lying between them. The CDR3 has 16 residues. The V gene's germline CDR1 is SEHNR and CDR2 FQNEAQ (reference sequence). The CDR3 DNA reads as TGTGCCAGCAGATTTACTCTGAGTGGACTCACAGATACGCAGTATTTT. It codes for CASRFTLSGLTDTQYF.

V is TRBV15 and J is TRBJ2-7; perhaps TRBD2 as D (5 bases). V shed 1 base and J shed 7 bases, with 14 bases lying between them. The CDR3 loop spans 14 amino acids. Germline V gene data show CDR1 as LNHNV and CDR2 as YYDKDF (reference sequence). CDR3 region: CATSRGAEVREQYF. The DNA for the CDR3 is TGTGCCACCAGCAGAGGAGCGGAGGTGCGGGAGCAGTACTTC.

The V and J genes are TRBV4-3 and TRBJ2-5, with TRBD1 as a possible D gene (6 bases). This CDR3 has 15 residues. Germline V gene lookup returns CDR1 LGHNA and CDR2 YSLEER. Trimming removed 0 bases from V and 5 bases from J, with 13 bases in between. CDR3 sequence reads: CASSQDGQSIETQYF. The CDR3 coding sequence is TGCGCCAGCAGCCAAGATGGACAGTCAATTGAGACCCAGTACTTC.

The chain combines TRBV7-8 with TRBJ2-1; weak D call: TRBD2 (5 bases). The CDR3 contains 13 residues. The V end was cut by 2 bases, the J end by 7 bases, with 9 bases between. Germline values: CDR1 SGHVS, CDR2 FQNEAQ. The CDR3 DNA is TGTGCCAGCAGCTTATTACCGGGGAATGAGCAGTTCTTC. Its protein is CASSLLPGNEQFF.

The chain carries TRBV30 and TRBJ1-2; D remains unclear. The V gene lost 3 bases and the J gene lost 0 bases, with 11 bases spanning the gap. This CDR3 spans 14 amino acids. Per germline, CDR1 GTSNPN and CDR2 SVGIG (reference sequence). DNA for the CDR3: TGTGCCTGGAGCGCCGGGAACACTAACTATGGCTACACCTTC. This encodes CAWSAGNTNYGYTF.

This chain links TRBV9 with TRBJ2-6; 9 positions match TRBD1. Germline loops: CDR1 SGDLS, CDR2 YYNGEE. The CDR3 covers 19 residues. V trimming: 0 bases; J trimming: 1 base; junction bases outside the gene matches: 8. The DNA for the CDR3 is TGTGCCAGCAGCGTAGGCAGGACAGGGGAGGGATCTGGGGCCAACGTCCTGACTTTC. Its translation is CASSVGRTGEGSGANVLTF.

The rearrangement links TRBV6-5 to TRBJ1-2, with a possible D match to TRBD1 (5 bases). The germline V gene encodes CDR1 MNHEY and CDR2 SVGAGI. Between the trimmed V and J ends, which lost 0 bases and 2 bases, there was a span of 10 bases. The CDR3 spans 15 residues. For the CDR3, the DNA is TGTGCCAGCAGTTACTCGGGACTGATCAACTATGGCTACACCTTC. Protein: CASSYSGLINYGYTF.

This rearrangement joins TRBV4-3 to TRBJ1-4, with D maybe TRBD1 (5 bases). Germline-derived CDR1 and CDR2 are LGHNA and YSLEER. V was shortened by 0 bases and J by 6 bases, with 17 bases between the two germline ends. The CDR3 is made up of 17 amino acids. CDR3: CASSQDPFGTQDEKLFF. CDR3 bases: TGCGCCAGCAGCCAAGATCCATTTGGGACGCAGGATGAAAAACTGTTTTTT.

The CDR3 is CASSLRCCGGYNEQFF. The CDR3 DNA reads as TGTGCCAGCAGCTTACGCTGCTGCGGGGGGTACAATGAGCAGTTCTTC. The rearrangement uses TRBV7-2 and TRBJ2-1, with 8 positions matching TRBD2. This CDR3 comprises 16 residues. The junction had 7 bases not matched to a gene; V was cut back by 2 bases and J by 4 bases. Germline CDR1 reads SGHTA; CDR2 reads FQGNSA. The variable domain in full, with the rest retrieved from reference TRBV7-2 and TRBJ2-1, is GAGVSQSPSNKVTEKGKDVELRCDPISGHTALYWYRQSLGQGLEFLIYFQGNSAPDKSGLPSDRFSAERTGGSVSTLTIQRTQQEDSAVYLCASSLRCCGGYNEQFFGPGTRLTVL.

This clone was seen just once. The chain employs TRBV7-2 and TRBJ2-3; no clear D. The germline gives CDR1 SGHTA, CDR2 FQGNSA. CDR3 length: 14 residues. V was trimmed by 2 bases and J by 4 bases, leaving 10 bases between them. CDR3 loop: CASSLWVSSDTQYF. The DNA for the CDR3 is TGTGCCAGCAGCTTATGGGTCTCCTCAGATACGCAGTATTTT.

This chain connects TRBV29-1 to TRBJ1-1, with D perhaps TRBD1 (5 bases). CDR3 length: 13 amino acids. Per the germline V gene, CDR1 is SQVTM and CDR2 is ANQGSEA. Trimming left V 3 bases short and J 1 base short, with 9 bases between. CDR3 DNA sequence: TGCAGCGTTGATTTTACAGGGAACACTGAAGCTTTCTTT. Its protein is CSVDFTGNTEAFF.

This chain links TRBV11-2 with TRBJ2-7; D unclear. Trimming left V 3 bases short and J 2 bases short, with 8 bases between. The germline gives CDR1 SGHAT, CDR2 FQNNGV. The CDR3 consists of 13 residues. CDR3 loop: CASSLGLAYEQYF. The CDR3, as DNA: TGTGCCAGCAGCTTGGGCCTTGCCTACGAGCAGTACTTC. Full variable domain (missing parts from reference TRBV11-2 and TRBJ2-7): EAGVAQSPRYKIIEKRQSVAFWCNPISGHATLYWYQQILGQGPKLLIQFQNNGVVDDSQLPKDRFSAERLKGVDSTLKIQPAKLEDSAVYLCASSLGLAYEQYFGPGTRLTVT.

The chain recombines TRBV7-8 with TRBJ1-1, with TRBD1 identical over 7 bases. CDR3 length: 16 residues. From germline, CDR1 is SGHVS and CDR2 FQNEAQ. The ends lost 6 bases at V and 0 bases at J; junction bases unmatched: 10. The CDR3 loop reads CASSSQGSGVNTEAFF. As DNA, the CDR3 is TGTGCCAGCAGTTCACAGGGGAGCGGGGTGAACACTGAAGCTTTCTTT.